These T cell receptor beta chains were read from a single sample in a study of human T cells and chemical hapten exposure. Using its own MiXCR run on the RACE reads, TCRdb lists one record per CDR3 protein. The repertoire has about 80,000 distinct CDR3 sequences, 12% to 15% of them found once; the top ten carry roughly 4.9%. The material was whole blood, obtained in connection with sensitization to the hapten diphenylcyclopropenone (DPC). The receptor set was obtained from a woman aged 50 to 65 with alopecia areata. Some clones in this sample may be carry-over from other donors' samples. Each CDR3 is given without its conserved first and last residue.

v_call	j_call	cdr3_length	cdr3_aa
TRBV20-1	TRBJ1-1	12	SANLGLGRAEAF
TRBV9	TRBJ1-1	11	ASSGRTEREAF
TRBV29-1	TRBJ2-3	10	SGWGWTDTQY
TRBV10-3	TRBJ2-3	11	AIEGTSTDTQY
TRBV10-3	TRBJ2-3	14	ATRSLAGGRADTQY
TRBV6-5	TRBJ2-7	13	ASSYGGYGPNEQY
TRBV20-1	TRBJ1-1	11	SAGRAGNTEAF
TRBV5-1	TRBJ1-1	11	ASMEQSNTEAF
TRBV20-1	TRBJ1-1	10	SASGRSLEAF
TRBV3-1	TRBJ2-1	10	ASSRRGNEQF
TRBV7-2	TRBJ2-3	11	ASSLGDTDTQY
TRBV7-8	TRBJ2-4	12	ASSSRRLVNIQY
TRBV11-2	TRBJ2-7	12	ASSEGSNSYEQY
TRBV5-6	TRBJ2-3	13	ASSLAGRGTDTQY
TRBV27	TRBJ1-6	15	ASSFGTGAAYNSPLH
TRBV18	TRBJ2-1	14	ASSPPAGIRDNEQF
TRBV28	TRBJ2-7	14	ASSSSLTSGSYEQY
TRBV29-1	TRBJ1-1	12	SVEAETLNTEAF
TRBV12-3/TRBV12-4	TRBJ2-5	12	ASSSPRGQETQY
TRBV30	TRBJ2-1	13	AWRGLAGSYNEQF
TRBV29-1	TRBJ2-3	12	SVDWGSSTDTQY
TRBV15	TRBJ2-1	15	ATSRVYYSRRNNEQF
TRBV10-3	TRBJ2-1	14	AISESGTGYTAHFF
TRBV6-6	TRBJ2-2	12	AMERGSNTGELF
TRBV6-4	TRBJ1-2	11	ASSGVGNYGYT
TRBV21-1	TRBJ1-4	13	ASSKVPHVTEKLF
TRBV7-9	TRBJ2-7	10	ASSRADYEQY
TRBV3-1	TRBJ2-7	11	ASSQAQATEQY
TRBV7-9	TRBJ2-1	12	ASSLAGGSYEQF
TRBV18	TRBJ2-2	14	ASSGSTSGNTGELF
TRBV15	TRBJ1-2	14	ATSRALQGVYYGYT
TRBV27	TRBJ2-2	10	ASSYVGGELF
TRBV5-1	TRBJ2-3	12	ASSSTSRPDTQY
TRBV15	TRBJ2-1	12	ATRAGGSYNEQF
TRBV7-9	TRBJ2-4	10	ASRRDNYIQY
TRBV28	TRBJ2-7	12	ASSQTGVTREQY
TRBV28	TRBJ2-1	16	ASLGASGSLGSYNEQF